This entry lists 27 T cell receptor beta chains sequenced from one sample in a study of vaccination effects on CD4 cells after COVID-19. TCRdb's copy holds only in-frame clones and misses some; the assay was immunoSEQ multiplex PCR. The sample has roughly 41,000 clones; about 63% are singletons. Subsequent to a culture period of more than 8 days, CD4+ T cells were isolated. All study participants received two doses of BNT162b2 or mRNA-1273 vaccine. Their antigens are not known. The starting material was CD4+ T cells from PBMCs cultured without peptide, obtained after COVID-19 vaccination. These receptors were obtained from a human donor who received a COVID-19 vaccine.

This chain uses TRBV18 with TRBJ1-3; D might be TRBD1 (5 bases). Trimming shortened V by 4 bases and J by 0 bases, and 10 bases separated the two germline ends. The CDR3 totals 15 residues. Germline V gene sequence: CDR1 KGHSH, CDR2 LQKENI. CDR3: CASSRGTGSGNTIYF. The CDR3 DNA sequence: TGTGCCAGCTCACGGGGGACGGGCTCTGGAAACACCATATATTTT.

This sequence joins TRBV5-8 and TRBJ1-2; TRBD1 agrees at 7 bases. In germline, CDR1 is SGHTS, CDR2 YDEGEE. The CDR3 runs to 15 residues. The junction had 11 bases not matched to a gene; V was cut back by 4 bases and J by 5 bases. DNA of the CDR3: TGTGCCAGCAGCCCCGGGGGGACAGTTATTTATGGCTACACCTTC. Protein product: CASSPGGTVIYGYTF. The full variable domain, completed using reference TRBV5-8 and TRBJ1-2, is EAGVTQSPTHLIKTRGQQATLRCSPISGHTSVYWYQQALGLGLQFLLWYDEGEERNRGNFPPRFSGRQFPNYSSELNVNALELEDSALYLCASSPGGTVIYGYTFGSGTRLTVV.

The chain is built from TRBV4-2 and TRBJ1-2; TRBD1 aligns across 7 bases. Germline lookup yields CDR1 LGHNA and CDR2 YNFKEQ. The J segment lost 7 bases and the V segment lost 1 base, leaving 9 bases of the junction unmatched. This CDR3 is 15 amino acids long. CDR3 residues: CASSQGNDQGGGYTF. DNA for the CDR3: TGTGCCAGCAGCCAAGGGAATGATCAGGGGGGTGGCTACACCTTC.

V usage is TRBV11-2 and J usage is TRBJ2-2; possibly TRBD2 for D (5 bases). Deletions cut 7 bases from V and 5 bases from J, with 17 bases between. The CDR3 spans 15 residues. Per germline, CDR1 SGHAT and CDR2 FQNNGV. This chain's CDR3 is CASTTNGIVTGELFF. The DNA of the CDR3 is TGTGCCAGCACCACTAACGGGATAGTAACCGGGGAGCTGTTTTTT.

The chain couples TRBV24-1 to TRBJ1-2; tentative D call: TRBD1 (5 bases). Germline CDR1 is KGHDR and CDR2 is SFDVKD. The ends were cut back, 12 bases at V and 3 bases at J, with 16 bases in the middle. This CDR3 spans 13 amino acids. CDR3 DNA: TGTGCCCCCCGGGGGGGTAGGTACTATGGCTACACCTTC. It encodes CAPRGGRYYGYTF.

This rearrangement joins TRBV19 to TRBJ1-2; D is perhaps TRBD1 (6 bases). The CDR3 is 12 amino acids. Germline V lookup: CDR1 LNHDA, CDR2 SQIVND (reference sequence). V was trimmed by 0 bases and J by 14 bases, leaving 13 bases between them. The CDR3 region is CASSIEGGRKTF. CDR3 DNA: TGTGCCAGTAGTATAGAGGGGGGGCGCAAGACCTTC. Drawing the rest from reference TRBV19 and TRBJ1-2, the complete variable domain is DGGITQSPKYLFRKEGQNVTLSCEQNLNHDAMYWYRQDPGQGLRLIYYSQIVNDFQKGDIAEGYSVSREKKESFPLTVTSAQKNPTAFYLCASSIEGGRKTFGSGTRLTVV.

V usage is TRBV5-1 and J usage is TRBJ1-1, with 7 bases aligning to TRBD1. The CDR3 has 13 amino acids. Germline-derived CDR1 and CDR2 are SGHRS and YFSETQ. With 6 bases clipped from V and 5 bases from J, the junction kept 7 bases outside the gene matches. The CDR3 region is CASNPGGGTEAFF. CDR3 DNA sequence: TGCGCCAGCAACCCAGGGGGGGGAACTGAAGCTTTCTTT.

The chain recombines TRBV18 with TRBJ2-7; 10 positions match TRBD1. The ends lost 6 bases at V and 6 bases at J; junction bases unmatched: 8. The CDR3 length is 14 residues. Germline V gives CDR1 KGHSH, CDR2 LQKENI. CDR3 region: CASSLGQGGFEQYF. The CDR3 nucleotides are TGTGCCAGCTCCCTCGGACAGGGGGGTTTCGAGCAGTACTTC.

This chain links TRBV27 with TRBJ1-2, with D tentatively TRBD1 (6 bases). Deletions cut 5 bases from V and 3 bases from J, with 13 bases between. Germline V gene data show CDR1 as MNHEY and CDR2 as SMNVEV (reference sequence). The CDR3 is made up of 14 amino acids. The CDR3 here is CASSLKTGDYGYTF. CDR3 DNA sequence: TGTGCCAGCAGTCTCAAGACAGGCGACTATGGCTACACCTTC.

The rearrangement links TRBV14 to TRBJ2-3, with D perhaps TRBD1 or TRBD2 (5 bases each). Germline CDR1 SGHDN, CDR2 FVKESK. CDR3 length: 16 residues. Trimming cost V 4 bases and J 0 bases, with 14 bases left between them. CDR3 sequence reads: CASSPLGKGSTDTQYF. In DNA, the CDR3 is TGTGCCAGCAGCCCTCTCGGGAAGGGGAGCACAGATACGCAGTATTTT.

The J gene is TRBJ2-7, the V gene TRBV3-1 (or the pseudogene TRBV3-2); D gene uncertain. Between the trimmed V and J ends, which lost 1 base and 8 bases, there was a span of 9 bases. The CDR3 contains 12 residues. Germline assignment: CDR1 LGHDT and CDR2 YNNKEL (reference sequence). The CDR3 nucleotides read TGTGCCAGCAGCCAAGTCTCTGCCAAGCAGTACTTC. This gives the protein CASSQVSAKQYF.

The chain uses TRBV12-3 or TRBV12-4 and TRBJ1-5, with unresolved D. This CDR3 region has 12 residues. Trimming cost V 6 bases and J 1 base, with 4 bases left between them. The CDR3 region is CASRLSNQPQHF. The CDR3 DNA reads TGTGCCAGCAGATTAAGCAATCAGCCCCAGCATTTT.

The V call is TRBV29-1, the J call TRBJ1-1; D unresolved. There are 13 residues in the CDR3. V dropped 4 bases and J dropped 1 base, with 10 bases sitting between them. Looked up from germline, CDR1 is SQVTM and CDR2 is ANQGSEA. The CDR3 spells CSVGHQTNTEAFF. CDR3 bases: TGCAGCGTTGGCCACCAGACGAACACTGAAGCTTTCTTT.

This clone was counted between two and nine times. V gene TRBV10-2 combines with J gene TRBJ2-7, with D perhaps TRBD1 or TRBD2 (5 bases each). The CDR3 extends over 15 amino acids. Germline V gene lookup returns CDR1 WSHSY and CDR2 SAAADI. The V end lost 2 bases, the J end lost 0 bases, and 11 bases lay between the germline ends. CDR3 sequence: CASSEQRGTSYEQYF. The CDR3 coding sequence is TGCGCCAGCAGTGAGCAACGAGGGACCTCCTACGAGCAGTACTTC.

This sequence joins TRBV3-1 (or the pseudogene TRBV3-2) and TRBJ1-3, with unresolved D. Germline lookup yields CDR1 LGHDT and CDR2 YNNKEL (reference sequence). The CDR3 has 15 amino acids. The V end was cut by 2 bases, the J end by 0 bases, with 8 bases between. This CDR3 reads CASSQLANSGNTIYF. CDR3 sequence (DNA): TGTGCCAGCAGCCAACTGGCTAACTCTGGAAACACCATATATTTT.

The rearrangement uses TRBV29-1 and TRBJ2-3, with no clear D. V shed 4 bases and J shed 1 base, with 9 bases lying between them. The germline gives CDR1 SQVTM, CDR2 ANQGSEA. The CDR3 extends over 13 amino acids. The CDR3 reads CSVVSVGTDTQYF. In nucleotides, the CDR3 is TGCAGCGTTGTGAGCGTAGGCACAGATACGCAGTATTTT.

The sample holds a few counts of this clone. V gene TRBV4-1 combines with J gene TRBJ2-7; D not certain. Trimming pared 0 bases from V and 2 bases from J, leaving 11 bases between. The CDR3 length is 15 residues. Germline CDR1 and CDR2: MGHRA and YSYEKL. The CDR3 coding sequence is TGCGCCAGCAGCCAAGATGAAAGGACCCCCTACGAGCAGTACTTC. Encoded protein: CASSQDERTPYEQYF.

The rearrangement links TRBV7-8 to TRBJ2-1, with 8 bases matching TRBD1. The CDR3 contains 17 residues. Trimming cost V 5 bases and J 3 bases; bases outside gene matches: 12. Germline values: CDR1 SGHVS, CDR2 FQNEAQ. CDR3 residues: CASSQIKPGQDYNEQFF. The CDR3 nucleotides are TGTGCCAGCAGCCAGATCAAGCCGGGACAGGACTACAATGAGCAGTTCTTC. Full variable domain (rest looked up from reference TRBV7-8 and TRBJ2-1): GAGVSQSPRYKVAKRGQDVALRCDPISGHVSLFWYQQALGQGPEFLTYFQNEAQLDKSGLPSDRFFAERPEGSVSTLKIQRTQQEDSAVYLCASSQIKPGQDYNEQFFGPGTRLTVL.

Details on this clone: One end of the junction fails to match germline, which may point to a read error. The rearrangement links TRBV2 to TRBJ2-3; 8 bases align to TRBD2. The germline V gene has CDR1 SNHLY and CDR2 FYNNEI. The length of the CDR3 is 19 residues. The CDR3 is CASREAGAWITSSTDTQYF. The CDR3 DNA reads as TGTGCCAGCAGAGAAGCGGGAGCCTGGATCACTTCTAGCACAGATACGCAGTATTTT.

The rearrangement uses TRBV6-5 and TRBJ2-3; D not resolved. This CDR3 is built from 13 residues. In germline, CDR1 is MNHEY, CDR2 SVGAGI. Between the trimmed V and J ends, which lost 6 bases and 1 base, there was a span of 8 bases. Here the CDR3 DNA reads TGTGCCAGCAGAATAGTTGGCACAGATACGCAGTATTTT. The encoded protein is CASRIVGTDTQYF.

This sequence joins TRBV20-1 and TRBJ1-2, with D possibly TRBD1 on 6 matching bases. The CDR3 has 13 residues. Trimming removed 3 bases at V and 6 bases at J, with 14 bases between. CDR1 is DFQATT, CDR2 SNEGSKA, per germline (reference sequence). DNA of the CDR3: TGCAGTGCTAGTACCCCAGGGGAGGATGGCTACACCTTC. Protein product: CSASTPGEDGYTF.

This clone was picked up a small number of times. This chain connects TRBV6-5 to TRBJ1-1, with no clear D. Per the germline V gene, CDR1 is MNHEY and CDR2 is SVGAGI. This CDR3 region has 15 residues. V was pared by 0 bases and J by 1 base, with 9 bases between. This CDR3 reads CASSYSGSPNTEAFF. Here the CDR3 DNA reads TGTGCCAGCAGTTACTCGGGTAGCCCGAACACTGAAGCTTTCTTT.

The chain has TRBV12-5 and TRBJ2-5, with 11 nucleotides matching TRBD2. In germline, CDR1 is LGHNT, CDR2 FRNRAP. The CDR3 consists of 18 residues. The J segment lost 1 base and the V segment lost 6 bases, leaving 13 bases of the junction unmatched. The CDR3 sequence is CASGPLAGGPQIQETQYF. CDR3 DNA sequence: TGTGCTAGTGGCCCCCTAGCGGGGGGCCCCCAGATCCAAGAGACCCAGTACTTC.

V is TRBV6-4 and J is TRBJ2-2, with 9 nucleotides matching TRBD2. V shed 5 bases and J 1 base; nucleotides not matched to a gene: 5. Per germline, CDR1 MRHNA and CDR2 SNTAGT. The CDR3 covers 16 residues. CDR3 nucleotide sequence: TGTGCCAGCAGTCGTCAACTAGCGGGGAACACCGGGGAGCTGTTTTTT. Translation gives CASSRQLAGNTGELFF.

The V gene is TRBV3-1 (or the pseudogene TRBV3-2), the J gene TRBJ2-5, with no clear D. The CDR3 has 12 residues. Germline V CDR1 and CDR2: LGHDT, YNNKEL (reference sequence). V was pared by 4 bases and J by 2 bases, with 5 bases between. Here the CDR3 DNA reads TGTGCCAGCAGCCCGATACAAGAGACCCAGTACTTC. Amino acid sequence: CASSPIQETQYF.

This sequence joins TRBV3-1 (or the pseudogene TRBV3-2) and TRBJ2-5; D remains unclear. In germline, CDR1 is LGHDT, CDR2 YNNKEL (reference sequence). There are 14 residues in the CDR3. The V end lost 0 bases, the J end lost 0 bases, and 5 bases lay between the germline ends. CDR3 protein: CASSQDLYQETQYF. As DNA, the CDR3 is TGTGCCAGCAGCCAAGATCTTTACCAAGAGACCCAGTACTTC.

The rearrangement joins TRBV3-1 (or the pseudogene TRBV3-2) to TRBJ2-2; D gene ambiguous. CDR3 length: 13 amino acids. Looked up from germline, CDR1 is LGHDT and CDR2 is YNNKEL (reference sequence). V was shortened by 4 bases and J by 0 bases, with 3 bases between the two germline ends. The CDR3 DNA reads as TGTGCCAGCAGCCCCTCGAACACCGGGGAGCTGTTTTTT. This encodes CASSPSNTGELFF.